Each of the 12 T cell receptor beta chains below was sequenced from the same sample in a study of blood T cell repertoires in COVID-19. TCRdb's table, derived via immunoSEQ multiplex PCR, lists solely in-frame clones and lacks some. The sample shows roughly 70,000 clones, just under 80% of them seen only once. Sequenced material: peripheral blood. Source of these receptors: a human donor in a cohort sampled during active COVID-19.

V usage is TRBV10-3 and J usage is TRBJ2-3; no clear D gene. Germline-derived CDR1 and CDR2 are ENHRY and SYGVKD. The CDR3 runs to 16 residues. V lost 2 bases and J lost 3, with 15 bases in between. CDR3 nucleotides: TGTGCCATCAGTGAGATTGGTAGGCGGAAGACAGATACGCAGTATTTT. This encodes CAISEIGRRKTDTQYF.

The chain is built from TRBV19 and TRBJ2-2, with 7 bases matching TRBD2. J lost 7 bases, V lost 6 bases, and 14 bases had no gene match. The germline V gene has CDR1 LNHDA and CDR2 SQIVND (reference sequence). The CDR3 runs to 16 residues. CDR3 loop: CASSGTNGRIGGELFF. In DNA form, the CDR3 reads TGTGCCAGTAGCGGGACTAACGGGAGGATTGGCGGGGAGCTGTTTTTT.

The chain carries TRBV2 and TRBJ2-5; the D gene is possibly TRBD1 (5 bases). Between the trimmed V and J ends, which lost 5 bases and 1 base, there was a span of 5 bases. This CDR3 region has 12 residues. Germline V CDR1 and CDR2: SNHLY, FYNNEI. CDR3 coding DNA: TGTGCCAGCAGTACAGGCCAAGAGACCCAGTACTTC. Its protein product is CASSTGQETQYF.

The DNA of the CDR3 is TGTGCCAGCAGCGGGACAGGGGGTGTCTATGGCTACACCTTC. It codes for CASSGTGGVYGYTF. V usage is TRBV2 and J usage is TRBJ1-2, with 11 nucleotides matching TRBD1. With 6 bases clipped from V and 4 bases from J, the junction kept 4 bases outside the gene matches. The germline V gene has CDR1 SNHLY and CDR2 FYNNEI. This CDR3 has 14 residues.

V usage is TRBV7-9 and J usage is TRBJ2-4; 9 bases are shared with TRBD1. Germline values: CDR1 SEHNR, CDR2 FQNEAQ (reference sequence). The V gene end was trimmed by 1 base and the J gene end by 9 bases; junction bases not matched to a gene: 7. The CDR3 is made up of 15 amino acids. CDR3: CASSLEFGQGSIQYF. The CDR3 DNA follows: TGTGCCAGCAGCTTAGAGTTCGGACAGGGGTCCATTCAGTACTTC.

The chain joins TRBV7-2 to TRBJ2-7; D gene uncertain. This CDR3 region has 14 residues. Per germline, CDR1 SGHTA and CDR2 FQGNSA. Trimming removed 1 base at V and 0 bases at J, with 7 bases between. The CDR3 reads CASSLEWSSYEQYF. The CDR3 bases are TGTGCCAGCAGCTTAGAGTGGAGCTCCTACGAGCAGTACTTC. The complete variable domain, with remaining parts taken from reference TRBV7-2 and TRBJ2-7, reads GAGVSQSPSNKVTEKGKDVELRCDPISGHTALYWYRQSLGQGLEFLIYFQGNSAPDKSGLPSDRFSAERTGGSVSTLTIQRTQQEDSAVYLCASSLEWSSYEQYFGPGTRLTVT.

This chain links TRBV12-5 with TRBJ2-1; TRBD2 agrees at 14 bases. The V gene end was trimmed by 0 bases and the J gene end by 9 bases; junction bases not matched to a gene: 10. The germline V gene encodes CDR1 LGHNT and CDR2 FRNRAP. CDR3 length: 18 amino acids. The CDR3 DNA sequence: TGTGCTAGTGGTTTGGTCTCCCCCGGGACTAGCGGGAGAGGTGAGCAGTTCTTC. The encoded protein is CASGLVSPGTSGRGEQFF. Variable domain in full (rest from reference TRBV12-5 and TRBJ2-1): DARVTQTPRHKVTEMGQEVTMRCQPILGHNTVFWYRQTMMQGLELLAYFRNRAPLDDSGMPKDRFSAEMPDATLATLKIQPSEPRDSAVYFCASGLVSPGTSGRGEQFFGPGTRLTVL.

The rearrangement joins TRBV9 to TRBJ2-5, with a weak D call TRBD1 (5 bases). The CDR3 extends over 14 amino acids. Germline lookup yields CDR1 SGDLS and CDR2 YYNGEE. Trimming cost V 4 bases and J 3 bases, with 13 bases left between them. The CDR3 bases are TGTGCCAGCAGCACCTACGACAGAAAAGAGACCCAGTACTTC. Its protein product is CASSTYDRKETQYF.

The V and J genes are TRBV4-3 and TRBJ2-6; 9 bases match TRBD1. The trim removed 4 bases at V and 2 bases at J, leaving 6 bases unmatched. The germline CDR1 and CDR2 sequences are LGHNA and YSLEER. This CDR3 region has 17 residues. The CDR3 bases are TGCGCCAGCAGCCCGGGACAGGGTTTGGCTGGGGCCAACGTCCTGACTTTC. This gives the protein CASSPGQGLAGANVLTF.

This chain uses TRBV19 with TRBJ1-1, with a weak D call TRBD1 (5 bases). Trimming shortened V by 5 bases and J by 7 bases, and 23 bases separated the two germline ends. The V gene's germline CDR1 is LNHDA and CDR2 SQIVND (reference sequence). This CDR3 spans 16 amino acids. CDR3 nucleotides: TGTGCCAGTAGTTCGCCGACCGGGTTCAGGGATGGTGAAGCTTTCTTT. Translating it yields CASSSPTGFRDGEAFF.

The chain links TRBV29-1 to TRBJ1-2, with 9 positions matching TRBD1. Looked up from germline, CDR1 is SQVTM and CDR2 is ANQGSEA. This CDR3 spans 13 amino acids. V shed 4 bases, J shed 5 bases, and the junction held 5 bases outside the gene matches. The CDR3 sequence: CSVGQGVGYGYTF. In DNA, the CDR3 is TGCAGCGTTGGACAGGGGGTCGGGTATGGCTACACCTTC.

This chain links TRBV7-8 with TRBJ2-3; maybe TRBD2 (6 bases). Germline lookup yields CDR1 SGHVS and CDR2 FQNEAQ. Trimming removed 0 bases from V and 2 bases from J, with 9 bases in between. The CDR3 has 15 amino acids. CDR3 nucleotides: TGTGCCAGCAGCTTAGCGGGAGGTATCACAGATACGCAGTATTTT. It translates to CASSLAGGITDTQYF. Variable domain in full (rest from reference TRBV7-8 and TRBJ2-3): GAGVSQSPRYKVAKRGQDVALRCDPISGHVSLFWYQQALGQGPEFLTYFQNEAQLDKSGLPSDRFFAERPEGSVSTLKIQRTQQEDSAVYLCASSLAGGITDTQYFGPGTRLTVL.